Below, 21 T cell receptor beta chains from the same sample are listed, as sequenced in a study of blood T cell repertoires in COVID-19. The table came from immunoSEQ multiplex PCR; TCRdb's copy has only in-frame clones and leaves some out. The sample carries approximately 130,000 clones, roughly four fifths recorded once. The sequenced sample consisted of PBMCs or T cells enriched from blood (not recorded which). Receptors were obtained from a man in his thirties or forties who had recovered from COVID-19.

The table lists this clone with a few counts. This chain connects TRBV5-1 to TRBJ1-1, with D possibly matching TRBD1 (5 bases). Germline V gene lookup returns CDR1 SGHRS and CDR2 YFSETQ. The CDR3 is 12 amino acids. The ends were cut back, 5 bases at V and 7 bases at J, with 12 bases in the middle. DNA of the CDR3: TGCGCCAGCAGACCGGAAGGGGATGAAGCTTTCTTT. Translated: CASRPEGDEAFF.

This chain joins TRBV7-9 and TRBJ1-6, with 7 bases lining up with TRBD1. Per the germline V gene, CDR1 is SEHNR and CDR2 is FQNEAQ (reference sequence). With V trimmed by 5 bases and J by 6 bases, 10 bases remained unmatched. The CDR3 is made up of 16 amino acids. CDR3 bases: TGTGCCAGCAGCCCCGCGGACAGGCAAGCTAATTCACCCCTCCACTTT. Translating it yields CASSPADRQANSPLHF.

The chain links TRBV7-8 to TRBJ1-1, with TRBD1 matching 8 bases. CDR3 length equals 16 residues. Unmatched junction bases numbered 10, after V lost 5 bases and J lost 2 bases. Per the germline V gene, CDR1 is SGHVS and CDR2 is FQNEAQ. The CDR3 loop reads CASSPGQGTSNTEAFF. CDR3 nucleotides: TGTGCCAGCAGCCCAGGACAGGGAACTTCAAACACTGAAGCTTTCTTT.

This rearrangement joins TRBV6-1 to TRBJ2-7; D is unclear. Germline CDR1 and CDR2: MNHNS and SASEGT. This CDR3 spans 14 amino acids. The germline V and J ends were trimmed by 2 bases and 2 bases, with 10 bases remaining between them. The CDR3 reads CASSEPSGTYEQYF. The CDR3 DNA is TGTGCCAGCAGTGAACCTTCAGGTACCTACGAGCAGTACTTC.

The sample holds a few counts of this clone. The chain employs TRBV27 and TRBJ2-3; the D gene is possibly TRBD1 (5 bases). Germline CDR1 is MNHEY and CDR2 is SMNVEV (reference sequence). CDR3 length: 16 residues. V was shortened by 5 bases and J by 1 base, with 16 bases between the two germline ends. Written as DNA, the CDR3 is TGTGCCAGCAGTCCACCGGACAATCGGGGCACAGATACGCAGTATTTT. It codes for CASSPPDNRGTDTQYF.

This chain uses TRBV6-2 or TRBV6-3 with TRBJ1-2; D gene ambiguous. Germline V CDR1 and CDR2: MNHEY, SVGEGT. The ends were cut back, 1 base at V and 2 bases at J, with 11 bases in the middle. This CDR3 contains 15 residues. The CDR3: CASSYWEAVNYGYTF. CDR3 in DNA: TGTGCCAGCAGTTACTGGGAGGCGGTAAACTATGGCTACACCTTC.

This clone was found a few times. The rearrangement links TRBV2 to TRBJ2-4; TRBD2 matches at 8 bases. Germline loops: CDR1 SNHLY, CDR2 FYNNEI. V was clipped by 0 bases and J by 3 bases; unmatched bases: 4. The CDR3 has 16 amino acids. The CDR3 DNA reads as TGTGCCAGCAGTGAAGCAGTAGCGGGGCACAAAAACATTCAGTACTTC. Protein product: CASSEAVAGHKNIQYF. Together with reference TRBV2 and TRBJ2-4, the CDR3 gives the full variable domain: EPEVTQTPSHQVTQMGQEVILRCVPISNHLYFYWYRQILGQKVEFLVSFYNNEISEKSEIFDDQFSVERPDGSNFTLKIRSTKLEDSAMYFCASSEAVAGHKNIQYFGAGTRLSVL.

The rearrangement joins TRBV19 to TRBJ2-3, with 10 bases fitting TRBD1. CDR1 is LNHDA and CDR2 is SQIVND in the germline V gene (reference sequence). The CDR3 extends over 14 amino acids. V dropped 9 bases and J dropped 3; count of bases not matched to a gene: 6. The CDR3 DNA reads TGTGCCAGCGGACAGGGGGGAGGGACAGATACGCAGTATTTT. It is translated as CASGQGGGTDTQYF.

The V and J genes are TRBV7-2 and TRBJ1-2, with 9 positions matching TRBD1. Losses at the gene ends were 5 bases for V and 2 bases for J; bases not matched to a gene: 6. The CDR3 has 15 amino acids. Looked up from germline, CDR1 is SGHTA and CDR2 is FQGNSA. In DNA form, the CDR3 reads TGTGCCAGCAGCGCAGGACAGGGGTTGAACTATGGCTACACCTTC. This codes for CASSAGQGLNYGYTF.

The chain recombines TRBV5-4 with TRBJ1-2; tentatively, D is TRBD1 (5 bases). The V and J ends lost 4 bases and 6 bases respectively, with 13 bases between them. This CDR3 contains 13 residues. CDR1 SGHNT and CDR2 YYREEE come from the germline V gene (reference sequence). Here the CDR3 reads CASSVARGDGYTF. The CDR3 DNA sequence: TGTGCCAGCAGCGTGGCCCGGGGGGATGGCTACACCTTC.

The genes are TRBV24-1 and TRBJ2-1; 12 bases are shared with TRBD2. The J segment lost 9 bases and the V segment lost 2 bases, leaving 7 bases of the junction unmatched. The CDR3 covers 16 residues. Germline-derived CDR1 and CDR2 are KGHDR and SFDVKD. Here the CDR3 DNA reads TGTGCCACCAGTGATTCGACTAGCGGGAGATTAGTTGAGCAGTTCTTC. As protein: CATSDSTSGRLVEQFF.

This sequence joins TRBV9 and TRBJ2-3; D perhaps matches TRBD2 (6 bases). The germline V and J ends were trimmed by 3 bases and 0 bases, with 14 bases remaining between them. CDR1 and CDR2 (germline): SGDLS, YYNGEE. This CDR3 contains 16 residues. CDR3 region: CASSGPLRGSTDTQYF. Here the CDR3 DNA reads TGTGCCAGCAGCGGGCCTTTGCGGGGCAGCACAGATACGCAGTATTTT.

The chain is built from TRBV30 and TRBJ2-1; 13 bases are a match to TRBD2. Germline lookup yields CDR1 GTSNPN and CDR2 SVGIG (reference sequence). This CDR3 spans 17 amino acids. Germline trimming cut 3 bases from V and 9 bases from J; bases unmatched to any gene: 14. The DNA for the CDR3 is TGTGCCTGGAGCAAGCTGGCCGGACTAGCGGGAGTGGGTGAGCAGTTCTTC. It encodes CAWSKLAGLAGVGEQFF. The whole variable domain, remainder taken from reference TRBV30 and TRBJ2-1, is SQTIHQWPATLVQPVGSPLSLECTVEGTSNPNLYWYRQAAGRGLQLLFYSVGIGQISSEVPQNLSASRPQDRQFILSSKKLLLSDSGFYLCAWSKLAGLAGVGEQFFGPGTRLTVL.

The chain joins TRBV6-1 to TRBJ2-4; 7 bases align to TRBD2. The CDR3 totals 14 residues. Per germline, CDR1 MNHNS and CDR2 SASEGT. The trim removed 3 bases at V and 6 bases at J, leaving 5 bases unmatched. In DNA, the CDR3 is TGTGCCAGCAGTGAGCCAGCGGGAACAAACATTCAGTACTTC. It codes for CASSEPAGTNIQYF.

The chain employs TRBV4-1 and TRBJ2-7, with 11 bases fitting TRBD2. This CDR3 comprises 16 residues. V shed 1 base, J shed 4 bases, and the junction held 6 bases outside the gene matches. CDR1 and CDR2 (germline): MGHRA, YSYEKL. Here the CDR3 DNA reads TGCGCCAGCAGCCAAGGTACTAGCGGGAGTATATACGAGCAGTACTTC. It translates to CASSQGTSGSIYEQYF.

The J gene is TRBJ1-1, the V gene TRBV7-9; 7 nucleotides align to TRBD1. The CDR3 spans 16 residues. Germline CDR1 SEHNR, CDR2 FQNEAQ (reference sequence). The V gene end was trimmed by 2 bases and the J gene end by 2 bases; junction bases not matched to a gene: 8. The CDR3 DNA reads TGTGCCAGCAGCTTAAGTGGTACAGGGGCCAACACTGAAGCTTTCTTT. Residues: CASSLSGTGANTEAFF. Drawing the rest from reference TRBV7-9 and TRBJ1-1, the complete variable domain is DTGVSQNPRHKITKRGQNVTFRCDPISEHNRLYWYRQTLGQGPEFLTYFQNEAQLEKSRLLSDRFSAERPKGSFSTLEIQRTEQGDSAMYLCASSLSGTGANTEAFFGQGTRLTVV.

This sequence joins TRBV9 and TRBJ2-5; a possible D gene is TRBD2 (6 bases). Trimming stripped 2 bases from V and 1 base from J, with 15 bases between. The V gene's germline CDR1 is SGDLS and CDR2 YYNGEE. This CDR3 spans 16 amino acids. The CDR3 DNA reads TGTGCCAGCAGCGTCAATGCCGGGAGCCTCCAAGAGACCCAGTACTTC. This gives the protein CASSVNAGSLQETQYF.

The chain combines TRBV19 with TRBJ2-1; weak D call: TRBD2 (6 bases). The CDR3 has 17 residues. CDR1 and CDR2 (germline): LNHDA, SQIVND (reference sequence). V lost 3 bases to trimming and J lost 4 bases, with 19 bases between them. CDR3 in DNA: TGTGCCAGTAGTATTTTTGCGGGGCCCTTCACATACAATGAGCAGTTCTTC. Protein product: CASSIFAGPFTYNEQFF.

This rearrangement joins TRBV11-2 to TRBJ2-5, with D maybe TRBD1 (5 bases). Germline V gene sequence: CDR1 SGHAT, CDR2 FQNNGV. CDR3 length: 14 amino acids. Trimming cost V 1 base and J 4 bases, with 10 bases left between them. This chain's CDR3 is CASSLGWTSETQYF. The CDR3 DNA reads as TGTGCCAGCAGCTTAGGTTGGACATCAGAGACCCAGTACTTC. The full variable domain, rest sourced from reference TRBV11-2 and TRBJ2-5, is EAGVAQSPRYKIIEKRQSVAFWCNPISGHATLYWYQQILGQGPKLLIQFQNNGVVDDSQLPKDRFSAERLKGVDSTLKIQPAKLEDSAVYLCASSLGWTSETQYFGPGTRLLVL.

V gene TRBV7-9 combines with J gene TRBJ2-7; 12 positions agree with TRBD2. CDR1 SEHNR and CDR2 FQNEAQ come from the germline V gene (reference sequence). The CDR3 runs to 15 residues. Losses at the gene ends were 5 bases for V and 2 bases for J; bases not matched to a gene: 4. The CDR3 is CASSPSGRAPYEQYF. The DNA for the CDR3 is TGTGCCAGCAGCCCTAGCGGGAGGGCCCCCTACGAGCAGTACTTC.

V and J are TRBV2 and TRBJ1-5, with a tentative D call TRBD1 (6 bases). Germline loops: CDR1 SNHLY, CDR2 FYNNEI. V was cut by 1 base and J by 9 bases, with 13 bases left in between. The CDR3 loop spans 14 amino acids. The DNA for the CDR3 is TGTGCCAGCAGTGAAGGCTCAGGGGCGGCGCCCCAGCATTTT. Translating gives CASSEGSGAAPQHF.